This T cell receptor (beta chain) was sequenced during a study of PD-L1 blockade in urothelial cancer. Turning to the study itself: Male sex and bladder-origin urothelial cancer were recorded for about 90% of the 29 patients.

Produced via immunoSEQ multiplex PCR; TCRdb's table is partial and in-frame only. This table holds under 45,000 clones, approximately 83% found once. This CDR3 comprises 14 residues. The V gene's germline CDR1 is SGHTS and CDR2 YDEGEE. V was clipped by 5 bases and J by 6 bases, with 16 bases between them. The sequenced sample was PBMCs, obtained around atezolizumab (anti-PD-L1) treatment. This chain connects TRBV5-8 to TRBJ2-3; no definite D call. This sequence was found in a man aged 55-75 years with urothelial cancer. CDR3 coding DNA: TGTGCCAGCAGACCCACAGCCCCCTCCGATACGCAGTATTTT. Translated: CASRPTAPSDTQYF.